Listed below are T cell receptor beta chains from one sample, sequenced in a study of technical replicates of blood from several donors. Produced via immunoSEQ multiplex PCR; TCRdb's table is partial and in-frame only. The repertoire holds about 83,000 clones, with around 94% as singletons. Sequencing was performed on T cells isolated from PBMCs. These receptors were collected from a human donor in good health. Each CDR3 is given with its conserved first and last residue. The order of the fields is V gene, J gene, D gene, clone size, CDR3 protein, CDR3 DNA. D genes are given only for firm matches. Only some rows state a clone size, as once, few, many or a class for expanded clones.

TRBV6-5,TRBJ1-2,TRBD1,few,CASSSYRGRHYGYTF,TGTGCCAGCAGCTCCTACAGGGGTAGGCACTATGGCTACACCTTC
TRBV27,TRBJ1-2,TRBD1,few,CASSLGRTGGYGYTF,TGTGCCAGCAGTTTGGGGAGGACAGGGGGCTATGGCTACACCTTC
TRBV28,TRBJ1-2,TRBD1,once,CASREGGGDGYTF,TGTGCCAGCCGGGAAGGGGGCGGCGATGGCTACACCTTC
TRBV13,TRBJ2-2,-,-,CASSSFQDILNTGELFF,TGTGCCAGCAGCTCTTTCCAAGACATACTCAACACCGGGGAGCTGTTTTTT
TRBV2,TRBJ1-1,-,-,CASSEGLTVEAFF,TGTGCCAGCAGTGAAGGTCTGACAGTTGAAGCTTTCTTT
TRBV7-9,TRBJ1-2,-,few,CASSLRGARDGYTF,TGTGCCAGCAGCTTACGGGGGGCGAGGGATGGCTACACCTTC
TRBV5-4,TRBJ2-2,TRBD2,-,CASSLRWRESGGELFF,TGTGCCAGCAGCTTGAGGTGGCGGGAGTCGGGCGGGGAGCTGTTTTTT
TRBV28,TRBJ2-7,-,-,CASSLWATYEQYF,TGTGCCAGCAGTTTATGGGCCACCTACGAGCAGTACTTC
TRBV28,TRBJ1-5,-,-,CASRRAPQPQHF,TGTGCCAGCCGGCGGGCCCCCCAGCCCCAGCATTTT
TRBV19,TRBJ1-5,TRBD1,once,CASNLRGTGASNQPQHF,TGTGCCAGTAACCTGAGGGGGACAGGGGCGAGCAATCAGCCCCAGCATTTT
TRBV4-2,TRBJ2-7,TRBD2,-,CASSHPGTRSSEQYF,TGTGCCAGCAGCCACCCCGGGACTAGGTCCTCCGAGCAGTACTTC
TRBV9,TRBJ2-2,TRBD2,-,CASSVRPSGTGELFF,TGTGCCAGCAGCGTACGCCCTAGCGGGACCGGGGAGCTGTTTTTT
TRBV5-1,TRBJ2-1,-,-,CASSFYPGDNEQFF,TGCGCCAGCAGCTTCTATCCAGGGGACAATGAGCAGTTCTTC
TRBV29-1,TRBJ2-3,TRBD2,-,CSVSGLADTDTQYF,TGCAGCGTTTCCGGACTAGCGGACACAGATACGCAGTATTTT
TRBV4-1,TRBJ2-3,TRBD1,-,CASSPMAGGETDTQYF,TGCGCCAGCAGCCCCATGGCAGGGGGCGAGACAGATACGCAGTATTTT
TRBV7-9,TRBJ2-3,TRBD1,once,CASSLGGQGGDTQYF,TGTGCCAGCAGCTTAGGAGGACAGGGGGGGGATACGCAGTATTTT
TRBV6-1,TRBJ1-5,TRBD1,-,CASTTTGDVGQPQHF,TGTGCCAGCACCACTACAGGGGATGTTGGCCAGCCCCAGCATTTT
TRBV4-2,TRBJ1-3,-,-,CASSQVGRDDLEGSGNTIYF,TGTGCCAGCAGCCAAGTGGGTAGGGACGATTTGGAGGGCTCTGGAAACACCATATATTTT
TRBV19,TRBJ1-5,-,-,CASKTGRDQPQHF,TGTGCCAGTAAGACAGGCCGAGATCAGCCCCAGCATTTT
TRBV5-1,TRBJ2-1,-,-,CASSDLGRYNEQFF,TGCGCCAGCAGCGACCTGGGCCGTTACAATGAGCAGTTCTTC
TRBV5-4,TRBJ2-3,-,-,CASSLVLQKTDTQYF,TGTGCCAGCAGCTTGGTGCTACAGAAAACAGATACGCAGTATTTT
TRBV2,TRBJ1-2,TRBD1,-,CASSDRGGYGYTF,TGTGCCAGCAGCGACAGGGGAGGCTATGGCTACACCTTC
TRBV28,TRBJ2-5,TRBD2,-,CASSSIRLAGGRGVQETQYF,TGTGCCAGCAGTTCCATACGCCTAGCGGGAGGAAGGGGAGTCCAAGAGACCCAGTACTTC
TRBV27,TRBJ2-4,-,-,CASSFRQDQNIQYF,TGTGCCAGCAGTTTTAGACAGGACCAAAACATTCAGTACTTC
TRBV2,TRBJ2-1,TRBD2,-,CASSPGAGTSGRQYSYNEQFF,TGTGCCAGCAGTCCAGGCGCTGGGACTAGCGGGAGACAATACTCCTACAATGAGCAGTTCTTC
TRBV2,TRBJ2-7,-,-,CASSETSQEYF,TGTGCCAGCAGTGAAACTAGCCAAGAGTACTTC
TRBV23-1,TRBJ1-1,-,-,CASSHDRLGAFF,TGCGCCAGCAGTCACGACAGATTAGGAGCTTTCTTT
TRBV19,TRBJ2-1,TRBD2,-,CASSILAGDNEQFF,TGTGCCAGTAGTATTCTAGCGGGAGACAATGAGCAGTTCTTC
TRBV18,TRBJ2-7,-,-,CASSASRNTYEQYF,TGTGCCAGCTCTGCGTCCAGGAACACCTACGAGCAGTACTTC
TRBV15,TRBJ2-6,-,few,CATSSPSSGANVLTF,TGTGCCACCAGCAGTCCGAGCTCTGGGGCCAACGTCCTGACTTTC
TRBV28,TRBJ2-1,-,-,CASTLYRGPDSSYNEQFF,TGTGCCAGCACCCTCTATAGGGGCCCCGATAGCTCCTACAATGAGCAGTTCTTC
TRBV5-4,TRBJ1-1,-,-,CASQVRNTEAFF,TGTGCCAGCCAGGTACGGAACACTGAAGCTTTCTTT
TRBV6-6,TRBJ1-5,-,-,CASSYSAINQPQHF,TGTGCCAGCAGTTACTCAGCTATCAATCAGCCCCAGCATTTT